Below, 7 T cell receptor beta chains from the same sample are listed, as sequenced in a study of tumor-infiltrating lymphocytes in primary liver carcinoma. TCR beta cDNA was prepared out of roughly 450 ng total RNA by means of a constant-region primer. Sequencing libraries for TCR beta derived from three nested multiplex PCR rounds that used slightly modified ARM-PCR. Use of TRBV1-TRBV30 forward primers with a C-beta reverse primer characterized the first two PCR rounds, which lasted ten to eleven cycles each. TCRdb re-called the multiplex PCR reads through MiXCR, storing one row per CDR3 protein. The sample records more than 60,000 distinct CDR3 sequences, roughly three quarters being singletons. Between about 20 and 30 mg of unsorted bulk tissue served as the source from which RNA and DNA were co-extracted. Source material: liver tumor tissue from sampling region 4. The subset here: tumor region T4, right-lateral pole. These receptors came from a man aged 40-55 years with primary liver carcinoma and hepatitis B virus infection.

In regard to this clonotype: One end of the junction fails to match germline, which may point to a read error. The chain uses TRBV6-1 and TRBJ1-5; maybe TRBD1 (5 bases). The germline V gene encodes CDR1 MNHNS and CDR2 SASEGT. The CDR3 loop spans 14 amino acids. This CDR3 is CASSVDRGNRPQHF. In nucleotides, the CDR3 is TGTGCCAGCAGTGTAGATAGGGGCAATCGGCCCCAGCATTTT.

Notes on this clonotype: One junction end does not reproduce the germline sequence, and a read error may be involved. This chain links TRBV6-1 with TRBJ2-7; D possibly corresponds to TRBD2 (5 bases). From germline, CDR1 is MNHNS and CDR2 SASEGT. There are 14 residues in the CDR3. CDR3 sequence (DNA): TGTGCCGGCAGTCCTGGACTTGCGGCCTACGAGCAATACTTC. It encodes CAGSPGLAAYEQYF.

The chain employs TRBV12-3 or TRBV12-4 and TRBJ2-1; tentative D call: TRBD2 (5 bases). The V end was cut by 9 bases, the J end by 8 bases, with 17 bases between. The CDR3 loop spans 13 amino acids. CDR3 nucleotides: TGTGCCAGGAATCCTAGCAGGAGAGATGAGCAGTTCTTC. The encoded protein is CARNPSRRDEQFF.

Turning to this clonotype: Germline and junction disagree at one end, which may indicate a read error. The chain couples TRBV11-2 to TRBJ2-1; D is ambiguous. The CDR3 extends over 15 amino acids. Looked up from germline, CDR1 is SGHAT and CDR2 is FQNNGV. This chain's CDR3 is CPSSTTLSSYYDQFF. CDR3 sequence (DNA): TGTCCCAGCAGCACGACTTTGAGCTCCTACTATGATCAGTTCTTC.

The chain has TRBV29-1 and TRBJ1-1; no firm D call. V gave up 4 bases and J gave up 5 bases, with 14 bases separating them. This CDR3 comprises 13 residues. Germline CDR1 reads SQVTM; CDR2 reads ANQGSEA. The DNA of the CDR3 is TGCAGCGTTGTGAGGCAGATGATTACTGAAGCTTTCTTT. Protein sequence: CSVVRQMITEAFF.

With respect to this clonotype: It may be a read error: a sequence one base away is much more abundant. The V call is TRBV7-9, the J call TRBJ1-6; no clear D gene. From germline, CDR1 is SEHNR and CDR2 FQNEAQ (reference sequence). The CDR3 is made up of 13 amino acids. The V and J ends lost 7 bases and 15 bases respectively, with 19 bases between them. In DNA, the CDR3 is TGTGCCAGCAACTTGGATTCGCGGGGTATCCTCCACTTT. Its protein is CASNLDSRGILHF.

On this clonotype: A clone one base away is much larger, so this may be a read error. The CDR3 end shows no conserved phenylalanine or tryptophan, and so a read error is likely. The chain recombines TRBV4-1 with TRBJ1-5, with TRBD1 as a possible D gene (5 bases). V lost 1 base and J 10 bases, leaving 17 bases between the germline ends. CDR3 size: 15 residues. The germline V gene has CDR1 MGHRA and CDR2 YSYEKL. CDR3 sequence (DNA): TGCGCCAGCAGCCAAGGGGCGGGGGGGGGTAATCCCCAGCATTCT. Its translation: CASSQGAGGGNPQHS.